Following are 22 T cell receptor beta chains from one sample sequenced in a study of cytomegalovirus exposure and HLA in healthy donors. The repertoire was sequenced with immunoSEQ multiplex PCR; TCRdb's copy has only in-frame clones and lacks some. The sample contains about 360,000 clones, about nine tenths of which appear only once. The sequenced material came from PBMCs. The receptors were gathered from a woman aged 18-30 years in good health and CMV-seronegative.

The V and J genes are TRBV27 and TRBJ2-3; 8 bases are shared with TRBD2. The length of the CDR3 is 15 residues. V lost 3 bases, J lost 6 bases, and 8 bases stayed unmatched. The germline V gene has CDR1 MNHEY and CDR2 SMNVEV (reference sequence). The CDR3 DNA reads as TGTGCCAGCAGTTTTAACGGGGGGGCGGGGGATACGCAGTATTTT. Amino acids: CASSFNGGAGDTQYF.

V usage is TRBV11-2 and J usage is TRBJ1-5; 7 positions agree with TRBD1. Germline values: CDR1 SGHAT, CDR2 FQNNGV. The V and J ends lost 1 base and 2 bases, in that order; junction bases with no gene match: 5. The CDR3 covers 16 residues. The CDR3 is CASSLGGQTRNQPQHF. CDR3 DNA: TGTGCCAGCAGCTTAGGGGGACAGACCCGCAATCAGCCCCAGCATTTT.

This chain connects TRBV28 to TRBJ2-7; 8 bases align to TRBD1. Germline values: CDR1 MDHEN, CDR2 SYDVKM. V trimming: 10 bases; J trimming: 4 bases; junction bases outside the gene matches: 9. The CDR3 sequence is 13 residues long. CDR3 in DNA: TGTGCCACTACTAGACAGGGGTTATACGAGCAGTACTTC. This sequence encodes CATTRQGLYEQYF.

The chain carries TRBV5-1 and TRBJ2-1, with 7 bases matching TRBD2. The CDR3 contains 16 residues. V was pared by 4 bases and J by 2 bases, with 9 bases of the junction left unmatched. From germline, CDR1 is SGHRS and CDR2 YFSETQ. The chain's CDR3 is CASSPLTSKPYNEQFF. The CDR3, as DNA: TGCGCCAGCAGCCCACTGACTAGCAAACCCTACAATGAGCAGTTCTTC.

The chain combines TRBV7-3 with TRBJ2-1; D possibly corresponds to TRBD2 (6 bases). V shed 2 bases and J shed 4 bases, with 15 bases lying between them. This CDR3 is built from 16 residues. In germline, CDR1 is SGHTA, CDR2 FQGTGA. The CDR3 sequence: CASSLGWAGPYNEQFF. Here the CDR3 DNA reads TGTGCCAGCAGCTTAGGTTGGGCGGGGCCGTACAATGAGCAGTTCTTC.

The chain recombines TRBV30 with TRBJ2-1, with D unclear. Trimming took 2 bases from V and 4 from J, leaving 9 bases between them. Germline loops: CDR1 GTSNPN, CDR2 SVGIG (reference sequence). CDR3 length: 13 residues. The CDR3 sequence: CAWSIRIYNEQFF. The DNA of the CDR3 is TGTGCCTGGAGTATCAGGATATACAATGAGCAGTTCTTC.

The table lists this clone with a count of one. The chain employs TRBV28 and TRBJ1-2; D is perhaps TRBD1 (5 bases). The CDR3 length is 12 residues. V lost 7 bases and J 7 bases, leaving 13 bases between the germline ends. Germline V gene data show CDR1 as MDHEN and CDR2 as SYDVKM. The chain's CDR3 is CASTRQFGGYTF. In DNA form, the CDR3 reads TGTGCCAGCACCCGACAGTTCGGTGGCTACACCTTC.

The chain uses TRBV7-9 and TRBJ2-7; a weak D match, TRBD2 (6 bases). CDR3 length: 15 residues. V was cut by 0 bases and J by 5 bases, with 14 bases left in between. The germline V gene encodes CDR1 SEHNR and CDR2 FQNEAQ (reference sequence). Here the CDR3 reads CASSLAETSLHEQYF. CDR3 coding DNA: TGTGCCAGCAGCTTAGCTGAAACTAGCTTACACGAGCAGTACTTC.

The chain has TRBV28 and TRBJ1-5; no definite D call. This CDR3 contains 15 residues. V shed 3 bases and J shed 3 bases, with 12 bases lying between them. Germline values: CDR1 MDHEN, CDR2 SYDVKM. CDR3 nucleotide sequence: TGTGCCAGCAGTTTTCGATGGAGCTACAATCAGCCCCAGCATTTT. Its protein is CASSFRWSYNQPQHF.

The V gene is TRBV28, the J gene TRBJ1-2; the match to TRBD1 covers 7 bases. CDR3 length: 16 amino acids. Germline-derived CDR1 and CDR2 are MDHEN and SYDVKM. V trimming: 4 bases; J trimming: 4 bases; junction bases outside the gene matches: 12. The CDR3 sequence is CASSSRQGPATYGYTF. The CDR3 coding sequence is TGTGCCAGCAGTTCTCGACAGGGTCCCGCAACCTATGGCTACACCTTC.

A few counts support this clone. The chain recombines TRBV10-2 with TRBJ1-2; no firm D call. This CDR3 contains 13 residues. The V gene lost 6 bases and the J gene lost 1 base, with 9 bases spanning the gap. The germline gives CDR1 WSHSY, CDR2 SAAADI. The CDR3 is CASSQNSNYGYTF. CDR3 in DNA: TGCGCCAGCAGCCAGAACAGTAACTATGGCTACACCTTC.

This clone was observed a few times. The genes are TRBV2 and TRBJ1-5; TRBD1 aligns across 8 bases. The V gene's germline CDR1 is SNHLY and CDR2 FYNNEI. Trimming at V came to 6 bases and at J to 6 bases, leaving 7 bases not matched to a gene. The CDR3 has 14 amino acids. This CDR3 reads CASRAGTGGQPQHF. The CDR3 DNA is TGTGCCAGCAGGGCCGGGACAGGTGGTCAGCCCCAGCATTTT.

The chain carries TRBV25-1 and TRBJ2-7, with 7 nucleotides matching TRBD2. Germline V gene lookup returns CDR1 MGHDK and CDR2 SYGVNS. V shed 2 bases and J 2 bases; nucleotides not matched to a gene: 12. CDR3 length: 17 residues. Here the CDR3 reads CASSEGLSGKFPYEQYF. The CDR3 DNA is TGTGCCAGCAGTGAAGGTCTAAGCGGGAAGTTCCCCTACGAGCAGTACTTC.

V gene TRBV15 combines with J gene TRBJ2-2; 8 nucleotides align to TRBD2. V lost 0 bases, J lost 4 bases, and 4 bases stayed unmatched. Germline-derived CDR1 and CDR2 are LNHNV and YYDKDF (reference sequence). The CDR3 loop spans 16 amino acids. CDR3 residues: CATSRDVAGSTGELFF. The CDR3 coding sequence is TGTGCCACCAGCAGAGACGTAGCGGGGTCCACCGGGGAGCTGTTTTTT.

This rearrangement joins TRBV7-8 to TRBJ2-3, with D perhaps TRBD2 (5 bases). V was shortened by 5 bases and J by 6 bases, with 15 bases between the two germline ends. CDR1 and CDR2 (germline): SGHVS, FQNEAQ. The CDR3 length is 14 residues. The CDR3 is CASSRGEGWDTQYF. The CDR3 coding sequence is TGTGCCAGCAGCCGAGGTGAGGGTTGGGATACGCAGTATTTT.

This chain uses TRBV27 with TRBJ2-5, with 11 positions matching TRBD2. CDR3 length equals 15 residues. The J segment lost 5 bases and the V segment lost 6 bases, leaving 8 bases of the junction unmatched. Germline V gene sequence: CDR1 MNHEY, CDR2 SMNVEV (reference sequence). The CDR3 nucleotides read TGTGCCAGCAGCCATGTAGCGGGGGGGCCGGAGACCCAGTACTTC. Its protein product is CASSHVAGGPETQYF.

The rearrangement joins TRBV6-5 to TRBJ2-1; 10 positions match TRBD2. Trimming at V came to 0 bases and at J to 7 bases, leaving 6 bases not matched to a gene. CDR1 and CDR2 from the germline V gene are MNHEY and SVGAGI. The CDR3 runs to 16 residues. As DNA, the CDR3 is TGTGCCAGCAGTTACTCCCAGCGGGGGGGCTTAAATGAGCAGTTCTTC. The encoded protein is CASSYSQRGGLNEQFF.

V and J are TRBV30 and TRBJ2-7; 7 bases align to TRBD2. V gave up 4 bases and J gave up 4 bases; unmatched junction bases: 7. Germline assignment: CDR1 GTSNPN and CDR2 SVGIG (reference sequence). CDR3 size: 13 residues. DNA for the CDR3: TGTGCCTGGAAAAAGGCGGGAGCGTACGAGCAGTACTTC. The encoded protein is CAWKKAGAYEQYF. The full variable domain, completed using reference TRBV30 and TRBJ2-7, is SQTIHQWPATLVQPVGSPLSLECTVEGTSNPNLYWYRQAAGRGLQLLFYSVGIGQISSEVPQNLSASRPQDRQFILSSKKLLLSDSGFYLCAWKKAGAYEQYFGPGTRLTVT.

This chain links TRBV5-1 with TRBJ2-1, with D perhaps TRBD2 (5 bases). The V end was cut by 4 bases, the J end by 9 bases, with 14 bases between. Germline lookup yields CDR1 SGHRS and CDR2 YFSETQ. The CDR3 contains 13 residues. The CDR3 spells CASSALAPPEQFF. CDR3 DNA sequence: TGCGCCAGCAGCGCCCTAGCTCCTCCTGAGCAGTTCTTC.

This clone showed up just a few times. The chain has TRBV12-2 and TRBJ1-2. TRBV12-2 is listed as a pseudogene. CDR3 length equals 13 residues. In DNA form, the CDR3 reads TGTGCAAGTCGCCCCGCCCTGGGGGGTGGCTACACCTTC. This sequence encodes CASRPALGGGYTF.

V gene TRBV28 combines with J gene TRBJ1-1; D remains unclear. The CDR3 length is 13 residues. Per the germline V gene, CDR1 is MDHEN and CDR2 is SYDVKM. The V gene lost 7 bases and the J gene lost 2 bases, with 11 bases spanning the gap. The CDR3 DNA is TGTGCCAGCAACGGGGTCCCCAACACTGAAGCTTTCTTT. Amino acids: CASNGVPNTEAFF. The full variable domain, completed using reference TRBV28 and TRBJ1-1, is DVKVTQSSRYLVKRTGEKVFLECVQDMDHENMFWYRQDPGLGLRLIYFSYDVKMKEKGDIPEGYSVSREKKERFSLILESASTNQTSMYLCASNGVPNTEAFFGQGTRLTVV.

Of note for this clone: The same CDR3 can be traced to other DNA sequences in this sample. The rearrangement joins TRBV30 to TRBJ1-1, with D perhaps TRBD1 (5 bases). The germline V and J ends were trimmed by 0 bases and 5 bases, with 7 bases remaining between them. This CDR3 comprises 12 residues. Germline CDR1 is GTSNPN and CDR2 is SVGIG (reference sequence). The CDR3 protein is CAWSVGGTEAFF. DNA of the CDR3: TGTGCCTGGAGTGTGGGGGGAACTGAAGCTTTCTTT.